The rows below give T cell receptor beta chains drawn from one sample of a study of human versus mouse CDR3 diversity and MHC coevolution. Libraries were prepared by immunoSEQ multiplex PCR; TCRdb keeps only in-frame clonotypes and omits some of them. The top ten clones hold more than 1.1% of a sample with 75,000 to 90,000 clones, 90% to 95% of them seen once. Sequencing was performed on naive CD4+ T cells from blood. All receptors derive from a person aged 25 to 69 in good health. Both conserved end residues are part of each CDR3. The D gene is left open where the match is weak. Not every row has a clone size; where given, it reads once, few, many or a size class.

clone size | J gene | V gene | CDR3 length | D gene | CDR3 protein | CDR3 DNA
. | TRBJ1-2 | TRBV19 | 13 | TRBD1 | CASRGTGGGGYTF | TGTGCCAGCAGGGGGACAGGGGGCGGCGGCTACACCTTC
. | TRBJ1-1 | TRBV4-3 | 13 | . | CASSQEGGTEAFF | TGCGCCAGCAGCCAAGAGGGAGGCACTGAAGCTTTCTTT
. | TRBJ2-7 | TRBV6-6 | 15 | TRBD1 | CASSNQWTGAYEQYF | TGTGCCAGCAGTAATCAGTGGACAGGGGCCTACGAGCAGTACTTC
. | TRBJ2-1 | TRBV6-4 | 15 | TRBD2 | CASSDRLAGANEQFF | TGTGCCAGCAGTGACAGACTAGCGGGGGCCAATGAGCAGTTCTTC
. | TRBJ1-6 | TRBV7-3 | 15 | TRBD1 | CASSRRTGVNSPLHF | TGTGCCAGCAGCAGGCGGACAGGGGTAAATTCACCCCTCCACTTT
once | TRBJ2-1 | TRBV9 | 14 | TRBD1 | CASSVAVRGNEQFF | TGTGCCAGCAGCGTAGCCGTCAGGGGGAATGAGCAGTTCTTC
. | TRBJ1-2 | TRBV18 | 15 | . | CASSPPAGGPYGYTF | TGTGCCAGCTCACCACCGGCCGGGGGACCTTATGGCTACACCTTC
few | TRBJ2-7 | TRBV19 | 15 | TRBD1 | CASSIGGTGAYEQYF | TGTGCCAGTAGTATAGGGGGGACAGGGGCCTACGAGCAGTACTTC
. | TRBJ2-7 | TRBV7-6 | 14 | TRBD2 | CASSRGTSGYEQYF | TGTGCCAGCAGCAGGGGGACTAGCGGGTACGAGCAGTACTTC
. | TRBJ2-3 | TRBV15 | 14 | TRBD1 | CATSTGTGGDTQYF | TGTGCCACCAGCACCGGGACAGGGGGAGATACGCAGTATTTT
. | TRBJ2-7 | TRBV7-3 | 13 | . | CASSLTGEDEQYF | TGTGCCAGCAGCTTAACAGGGGAAGACGAGCAGTACTTC
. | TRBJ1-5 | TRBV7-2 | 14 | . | CASSLKRSNQPQHF | TGTGCCAGCAGCTTAAAGAGGAGCAATCAGCCCCAGCATTTT
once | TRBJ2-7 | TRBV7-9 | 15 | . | CASSLMGGTSYEQYF | TGTGCCAGCAGCTTAATGGGGGGTACTTCGTACGAGCAGTACTTC
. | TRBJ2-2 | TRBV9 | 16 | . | CASSVLESPNTGELFF | TGTGCCAGCAGCGTATTGGAGTCCCCGAACACCGGGGAGCTGTTTTTT
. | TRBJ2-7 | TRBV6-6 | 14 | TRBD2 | CASSPAGLSYEQYF | TGTGCCAGCAGCCCAGCGGGACTCTCCTACGAGCAGTACTTC
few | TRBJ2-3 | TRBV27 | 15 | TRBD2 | CASIPSGRAADTQYF | TGTGCCAGCATTCCTAGCGGGAGGGCGGCAGATACGCAGTATTTT
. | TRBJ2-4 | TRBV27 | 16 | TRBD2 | CASRSSSGLAKNIQYF | TGTGCCAGCAGATCCTCTAGCGGTCTAGCCAAAAACATTCAGTACTTC
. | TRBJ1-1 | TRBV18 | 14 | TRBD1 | CASREGATNTEAFF | TGTGCCAGCCGGGAGGGGGCTACGAACACTGAAGCTTTCTTT
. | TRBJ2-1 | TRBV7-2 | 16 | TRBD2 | CASSLAGLAGGNEQFF | TGTGCCAGCAGCTTAGCGGGGCTAGCGGGAGGCAATGAGCAGTTCTTC
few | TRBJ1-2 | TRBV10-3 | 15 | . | CAISESKGTNYGYTF | TGTGCCATCAGTGAGTCGAAGGGGACTAACTATGGCTACACCTTC
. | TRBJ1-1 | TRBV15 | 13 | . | CATSRDINTEAFF | TGTGCCACCAGCAGAGATATAAACACTGAAGCTTTCTTT
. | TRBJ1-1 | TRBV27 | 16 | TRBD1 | CASSPFGVQGATEAFF | TGTGCCAGCAGTCCGTTCGGTGTACAGGGGGCCACTGAAGCTTTCTTT
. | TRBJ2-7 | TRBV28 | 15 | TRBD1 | CASSWAAGGRYEQYF | TGTGCCAGCAGTTGGGCGGCAGGGGGCCGCTACGAGCAGTACTTC
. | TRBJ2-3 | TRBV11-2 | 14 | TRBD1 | CASTPTGGTDTQYF | TGTGCCAGCACCCCGACAGGGGGCACAGATACGCAGTATTTT
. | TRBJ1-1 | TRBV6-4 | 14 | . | CASSPRGWDTEAFF | TGTGCCAGCAGTCCGCGGGGCTGGGACACTGAAGCTTTCTTT
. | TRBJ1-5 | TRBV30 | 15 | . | CAWSQGLSGNQPQHF | TGTGCCTGGTCACAGGGCCTATCGGGCAATCAGCCCCAGCATTTT
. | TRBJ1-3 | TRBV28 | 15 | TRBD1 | CASSQQGAAGNTIYF | TGTGCCAGCAGCCAACAGGGGGCTGCTGGAAACACCATATATTTT
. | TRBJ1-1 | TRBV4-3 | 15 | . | CASSQDPAGGIEAFF | TGCGCCAGCAGCCAAGATCCTGCGGGCGGGATTGAAGCTTTCTTT
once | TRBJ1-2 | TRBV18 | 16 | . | CASSPKGDIKANGYTF | TGTGCCAGCTCACCAAAGGGGGACATTAAGGCGAATGGCTACACCTTC
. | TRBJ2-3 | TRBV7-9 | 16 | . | CASSLILGGITDTQYF | TGTGCCAGCAGCTTAATTTTGGGCGGGATCACAGATACGCAGTATTTT
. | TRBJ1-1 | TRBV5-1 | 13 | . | CASRSGSGTEAFF | TGCGCCAGCAGATCGGGATCGGGAACTGAAGCTTTCTTT
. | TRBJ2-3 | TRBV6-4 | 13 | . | CASSAQGADTQYF | TGTGCCAGCAGTGCCCAGGGCGCCGATACGCAGTATTTT
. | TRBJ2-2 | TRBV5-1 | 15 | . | CASSSGLQNTGELFF | TGCGCCAGCAGCTCCGGACTCCAAAACACCGGGGAGCTGTTTTTT
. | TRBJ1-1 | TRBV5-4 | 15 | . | CASSSPRAVITEAFF | TGTGCCAGCAGCTCCCCCAGGGCCGTCATAACTGAAGCTTTCTTT
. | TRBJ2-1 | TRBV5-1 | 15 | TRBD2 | CASSASGSVDNEQFF | TGCGCCAGCTCCGCTAGCGGGAGTGTCGACAATGAGCAGTTCTTC
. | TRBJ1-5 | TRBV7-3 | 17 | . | CASSLVDCQDYNQPQHF | TGTGCCAGCAGCTTAGTTGATTGTCAGGACTATAACCAGCCCCAGCATTTT
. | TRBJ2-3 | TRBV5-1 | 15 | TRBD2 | CASSQLAGGQDTQYF | TGCGCCAGCAGCCAACTAGCGGGAGGGCAGGATACGCAGTATTTT
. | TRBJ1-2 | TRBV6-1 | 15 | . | CASSLDSPANYGYTF | TGTGCCAGCAGCCTAGACAGTCCAGCTAACTATGGCTACACCTTC
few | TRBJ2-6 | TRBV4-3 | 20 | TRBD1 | CASSPEPGTGVLSGANVLTF | TGCGCCAGCAGCCCAGAACCCGGGACAGGGGTCCTCTCTGGGGCCAACGTCCTGACTTTC
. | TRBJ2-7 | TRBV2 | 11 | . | CASSTGYEQYF | TGTGCCAGCAGTACAGGGTACGAGCAGTACTTC
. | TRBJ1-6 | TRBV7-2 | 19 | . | CASTLSGGRGYSYNSPLHF | TGTGCCAGCACCTTATCTGGGGGCAGGGGTTATTCCTATAATTCACCCCTCCACTTT
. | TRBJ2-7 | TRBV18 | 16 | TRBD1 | CASSPLPQGVSYEQYF | TGTGCCAGCTCACCGCTACCACAGGGGGTTTCCTACGAGCAGTACTTC
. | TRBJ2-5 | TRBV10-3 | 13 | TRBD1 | CAISPTGSETQYF | TGTGCCATCAGCCCGACAGGGAGTGAGACCCAGTACTTC
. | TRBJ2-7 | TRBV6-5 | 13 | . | CASSRGIGYEQYF | TGTGCCAGCAGCAGAGGTATTGGTTACGAGCAGTACTTC
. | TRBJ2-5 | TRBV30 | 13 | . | CAWSGSKGETQYF | TGTGCCTGGAGCGGAAGCAAGGGGGAGACCCAGTACTTC
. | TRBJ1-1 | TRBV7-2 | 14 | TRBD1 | CASSFQGADTEAFF | TGTGCCAGCAGCTTCCAGGGGGCGGACACTGAAGCTTTCTTT
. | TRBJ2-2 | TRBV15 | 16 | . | CATSRETGSNTGELFF | TGTGCCACCAGCAGAGAAACAGGTTCGAACACCGGGGAGCTGTTTTTT
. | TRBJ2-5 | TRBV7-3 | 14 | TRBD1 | CASSTTGAQETQYF | TGTGCCAGCAGCACGACAGGGGCACAAGAGACCCAGTACTTC
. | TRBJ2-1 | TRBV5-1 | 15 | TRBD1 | CASSSGTVSYNEQFF | TGCGCCAGCAGCTCCGGGACAGTGAGCTACAATGAGCAGTTCTTC
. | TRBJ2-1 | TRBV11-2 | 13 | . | CASSLVRAGEQFF | TGTGCCAGCAGCTTAGTGAGGGCGGGTGAGCAGTTCTTC
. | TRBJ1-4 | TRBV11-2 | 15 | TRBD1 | CASSPWTGGWEKLFF | TGTGCCAGCAGCCCCTGGACAGGGGGTTGGGAAAAACTGTTTTTT
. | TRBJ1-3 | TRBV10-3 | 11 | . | CASGPGNTIYF | TGTGCCAGCGGCCCTGGAAACACCATATATTTT
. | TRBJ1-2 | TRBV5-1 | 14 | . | CASSSGTLNYGYTF | TGCGCCAGCAGTTCCGGGACACTCAACTATGGCTACACCTTC
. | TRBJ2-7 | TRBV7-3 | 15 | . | CASSLTRAGQYEQYF | TGTGCCAGCAGCTTAACGAGAGCGGGACAATACGAGCAGTACTTC
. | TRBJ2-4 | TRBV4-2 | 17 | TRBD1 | CASSQSGQGRVKNIQYF | TGTGCCAGCAGCCAATCCGGACAGGGTCGGGTCAAAAACATTCAGTACTTC